What follows are 27 T cell receptor beta chains derived from one specimen sequenced in a study of blood T cell repertoires in COVID-19. Clones were sequenced by immunoSEQ multiplex PCR, and TCRdb holds only the in-frame ones, with some missing. The sample carries roughly 140,000 clones, 80% to 90% recorded once. The sample taken for sequencing was peripheral blood. Receptors originate from a woman aged 60-75 years with COVID-19, enrolled during active disease.

The V call is TRBV18, the J call TRBJ1-1, with D unresolved. This CDR3 is 15 amino acids long. V was clipped by 1 base and J by 3 bases, with 12 bases between them. In germline, CDR1 is KGHSH, CDR2 LQKENI. This CDR3 is CASSPRPSGDTEAFF. The CDR3 DNA is TGTGCCAGCTCACCACGGCCTAGCGGTGACACTGAAGCTTTCTTT. Drawing the rest from reference TRBV18 and TRBJ1-1, the complete variable domain is NAGVMQNPRHLVRRRGQEARLRCSPMKGHSHVYWYRQLPEEGLKFMVYLQKENIIDESGMPKERFSAEFPKEGPSILRIQQVVRGDSAAYFCASSPRPSGDTEAFFGQGTRLTVV.

The chain combines TRBV10-3 with TRBJ1-3, with 8 bases identical to TRBD1. Germline values: CDR1 ENHRY, CDR2 SYGVKD. V lost 0 bases and J lost 9; bases outside the gene matches: 10. The CDR3 sequence is 16 residues long. Here the CDR3 DNA reads TGTGCCATCAGTGAGTCTCTAGGACAGGGTGGAGGCACCATATATTTT. The encoded protein is CAISESLGQGGGTIYF.

The gene calls are TRBV12-5 and TRBJ1-5; TRBD1 matches 8 bases. Germline V CDR1 and CDR2: LGHNT, FRNRAP. This CDR3 comprises 16 residues. Trimming cost V 2 bases and J 6 bases; bases outside gene matches: 9. The CDR3 DNA reads as TGTGCTAGTGGTTTGTATGGGGCAGGGGGCGGTCAGCCCCAGCATTTT. It translates to CASGLYGAGGGQPQHF.

The chain links TRBV25-1 to TRBJ1-1; D gene uncertain. V dropped 4 bases and J dropped 3 bases, with 12 bases sitting between them. This CDR3 is built from 14 residues. Germline V CDR1 and CDR2: MGHDK, SYGVNS. CDR3: CASSAPHLYTEAFF. The CDR3 coding sequence is TGTGCCAGCAGTGCTCCACATTTGTACACTGAAGCTTTCTTT.

The chain uses TRBV4-1 and TRBJ1-2; 9 positions agree with TRBD1. Germline V gene lookup returns CDR1 MGHRA and CDR2 YSYEKL. This CDR3 spans 15 amino acids. The J segment lost 7 bases and the V segment lost 4 bases, leaving 10 bases of the junction unmatched. CDR3 nucleotides: TGCGCCAGCAGCCCCTTGGGACAGGGAGACCCTGGCTACACCTTC. It is translated as CASSPLGQGDPGYTF.

The V gene is TRBV6-4, the J gene TRBJ1-2; D perhaps matches TRBD1 (6 bases). V lost 0 bases to trimming and J lost 2 bases, with 10 bases between them. The CDR3 consists of 15 residues. Germline CDR1 and CDR2: MRHNA and SNTAGT. CDR3 sequence (DNA): TGTGCCAGCAGTGACTCGGACAGAGGGAACTATGGCTACACCTTC. This encodes CASSDSDRGNYGYTF.

The rearrangement joins TRBV3-1 (or the pseudogene TRBV3-2) to TRBJ1-1, with 9 bases matching TRBD1. V gave up 3 bases and J gave up 10 bases; unmatched junction bases: 15. The CDR3 contains 16 residues. CDR1 and CDR2 (germline): LGHDT, YNNKEL (reference sequence). The CDR3 sequence is CASSHRQGDRVFAAFF. CDR3 sequence (DNA): TGTGCCAGCAGCCATCGACAGGGGGATAGGGTTTTTGCAGCTTTCTTT.

CDR3 DNA sequence: TGCGCCAGCAGCTTGTCGCTAGCGGGAGTAGGTAGTGAGCAGTTCTTC. Translated: CASSLSLAGVGSEQFF. The genes are TRBV5-1 and TRBJ2-1, with 10 positions matching TRBD2. The J segment lost 9 bases and the V segment lost 1 base, leaving 10 bases of the junction unmatched. In germline, CDR1 is SGHRS, CDR2 YFSETQ. The CDR3 spans 16 residues.

The CDR3 protein is CASSEQLIRGGNTIYF. Written as DNA, the CDR3 is TGTGCCAGCAGTGAACAGCTGATCAGGGGCGGAAACACCATATATTTT. The rearrangement links TRBV2 to TRBJ1-3; D possibly corresponds to TRBD1 (6 bases). This CDR3 region has 16 residues. V was clipped by 2 bases and J by 4 bases, with 15 bases between them. CDR1 SNHLY and CDR2 FYNNEI come from the germline V gene.

The CDR3, as DNA: TGCGCCAGCAGCCAAGGTCCCTTTGAAAAACTGTTTTTT. Translating gives CASSQGPFEKLFF. The rearrangement joins TRBV4-1 to TRBJ1-4; D unclear. V lost 1 base, J lost 7 bases, and 7 bases lay in between. The CDR3 runs to 13 residues. Germline V gene sequence: CDR1 MGHRA, CDR2 YSYEKL.

The chain joins TRBV27 to TRBJ2-1, with D perhaps TRBD1 (6 bases). This CDR3 spans 12 amino acids. V shed 6 bases and J shed 10 bases, with 13 bases lying between them. Germline V CDR1 and CDR2: MNHEY, SMNVEV (reference sequence). DNA of the CDR3: TGTGCCAGCAGGCCCTTACAGGGCGAGCAGTTCTTC. It is translated as CASRPLQGEQFF.

The V gene is TRBV29-1, the J gene TRBJ1-5; 11 positions match TRBD1. The germline V gene has CDR1 SQVTM and CDR2 ANQGSEA. This CDR3 spans 15 amino acids. V dropped 7 bases and J dropped 4; count of bases not matched to a gene: 9. The CDR3 loop reads CSARTGGAGNQPQHF. The CDR3 region has the DNA TGCAGCGCCAGGACAGGGGGCGCGGGGAATCAGCCCCAGCATTTT.

V usage is TRBV27 and J usage is TRBJ1-1; 7 nucleotides line up with TRBD1. This CDR3 contains 13 residues. CDR1 and CDR2 (germline): MNHEY, SMNVEV (reference sequence). V lost 3 bases and J lost 4; bases outside the gene matches: 2. CDR3 nucleotides: TGTGCCAGCAGTTTCCCAGGGGGCACTGAAGCTTTCTTT. It yields the protein CASSFPGGTEAFF.

V is TRBV7-8 and J is TRBJ2-3, with 10 positions matching TRBD2. CDR1 is SGHVS and CDR2 is FQNEAQ in the germline V gene. The CDR3 covers 16 residues. V shed 1 base, J shed 6 bases, and the junction held 7 bases outside the gene matches. In nucleotides, the CDR3 is TGTGCCAGCAGCTTAGTATCAGCGGGGGGGGCGGATACGCAGTATTTT. It is translated as CASSLVSAGGADTQYF.

The chain uses TRBV3-1 (or the pseudogene TRBV3-2) and TRBJ1-1; D is ambiguous. The CDR3 is 15 amino acids. Trimming shortened V by 6 bases and J by 5 bases, and 19 bases separated the two germline ends. Germline V lookup: CDR1 LGHDT, CDR2 YNNKEL (reference sequence). Here the CDR3 reads CASRNPGLRGTEAFF. As DNA, the CDR3 is TGTGCCAGCAGAAATCCCGGGCTACGCGGGACTGAAGCTTTCTTT.

This rearrangement joins TRBV7-8 to TRBJ1-2; 7 bases agree with TRBD1. V dropped 2 bases and J dropped 6; count of bases not matched to a gene: 6. CDR3 length: 14 residues. Germline V CDR1 and CDR2: SGHVS, FQNEAQ. The CDR3 region is CASSLNRGEDGYTF. DNA of the CDR3: TGTGCCAGCAGCTTAAACAGGGGAGAGGATGGCTACACCTTC.

A remark on this clone: The same CDR3 also results from other DNA sequences found in this sample. The chain has TRBV5-1 and TRBJ1-1; weak D call: TRBD1 (5 bases). Per the germline V gene, CDR1 is SGHRS and CDR2 is YFSETQ. CDR3 length equals 13 residues. V lost 2 bases, J lost 4 bases, and 9 bases lay in between. The CDR3, as DNA: TGCGCCAGCAGCTTCAGGGAAGGCACTGAAGCTTTCTTT. Translation: CASSFREGTEAFF.

The chain recombines TRBV25-1 with TRBJ1-6; 7 bases are shared with TRBD1. This CDR3 region has 17 residues. V was pared by 6 bases and J by 2 bases, with 10 bases of the junction left unmatched. CDR1 MGHDK and CDR2 SYGVNS come from the germline V gene. As DNA, the CDR3 is TGTGCCAGCAGGTTGAATACAGGGGATGCCTATAATTCACCCCTCCACTTT. Translation gives CASRLNTGDAYNSPLHF.

V and J are TRBV30 and TRBJ1-5; no clear D. Trimming took off 2 bases at V and 11 bases at J, with 19 bases between the two ends. Germline CDR1 GTSNPN, CDR2 SVGIG (reference sequence). The CDR3 extends over 14 amino acids. DNA of the CDR3: TGTGCCTGGAGTACACCTCTCGGGATGAGGACCCAGCATTTT. The encoded protein is CAWSTPLGMRTQHF.

The chain combines TRBV5-1 with TRBJ1-2; 11 bases map to TRBD1. This CDR3 comprises 14 residues. V trimming: 3 bases; J trimming: 7 bases; junction bases outside the gene matches: 5. Germline lookup yields CDR1 SGHRS and CDR2 YFSETQ. The CDR3 DNA is TGCGCCAGCAGCTCGGACAGGGGGCAGGGTGGCTACACCTTC. This translates into CASSSDRGQGGYTF.

The CDR3 DNA reads TGTGCCAGCTCACCCCCGAACAGAGATACGCAGTATTTT. Amino acid sequence: CASSPPNRDTQYF. V and J are TRBV18 and TRBJ2-3, with D unresolved. The V end was cut by 3 bases, the J end by 5 bases, with 9 bases between. CDR3 length: 13 amino acids. Germline CDR1 KGHSH, CDR2 LQKENI.

Details on this clone: Other DNA sequences in the same sample also yield this CDR3. The rearrangement uses TRBV19 and TRBJ1-1; unclear D gene. The CDR3 length is 14 residues. CDR1 and CDR2 (germline): LNHDA, SQIVND (reference sequence). V was shortened by 1 base and J by 1 base, with 7 bases between the two germline ends. CDR3 residues: CASSIVTANTEAFF. The CDR3 region has the DNA TGTGCCAGTAGTATAGTAACAGCGAACACTGAAGCTTTCTTT.

The V and J genes are TRBV7-9 and TRBJ1-4; TRBD1 aligns across 10 bases. There are 14 residues in the CDR3. J lost 8 bases, V lost 5 bases, and 5 bases had no gene match. Germline V gene data show CDR1 as SEHNR and CDR2 as FQNEAQ (reference sequence). The CDR3 is CASSLGTGVEKLFF. CDR3 nucleotide sequence: TGTGCCAGCAGCCTAGGGACAGGGGTGGAAAAACTGTTTTTT. The full variable domain, its missing parts supplied by reference TRBV7-9 and TRBJ1-4, is DTGVSQNPRHKITKRGQNVTFRCDPISEHNRLYWYRQTLGQGPEFLTYFQNEAQLEKSRLLSDRFSAERPKGSFSTLEIQRTEQGDSAMYLCASSLGTGVEKLFFGSGTQLSVL.

This clone was detected only once. The rearrangement links TRBV2 to TRBJ2-1; 10 bases agree with TRBD2. Germline V lookup: CDR1 SNHLY, CDR2 FYNNEI. The CDR3 is 15 residues long. V lost 6 bases and J lost 8; bases outside the gene matches: 10. The DNA for the CDR3 is TGTGCCAGCAGCGCTCTAGCGGGAGCGGGTCATGAGCAGTTCTTC. Amino acids: CASSALAGAGHEQFF.

V usage is TRBV11-2 and J usage is TRBJ2-7; TRBD2 is a possible D gene (5 bases). V was trimmed by 2 bases and J by 0 bases, leaving 11 bases between them. Germline assignment: CDR1 SGHAT and CDR2 FQNNGV. The CDR3 sequence is 15 residues long. In DNA form, the CDR3 reads TGTGCCAGCAGCTTAAGAACGGGGAGCTCCTACGAGCAGTACGTC. It translates to CASSLRTGSSYEQYV.

The chain uses TRBV5-1 and TRBJ2-3; D might be TRBD2 (6 bases). Germline CDR1 reads SGHRS; CDR2 reads YFSETQ. The CDR3 is 16 residues long. V lost 4 bases, J lost 1 base, and 16 bases lay in between. The CDR3 here is CASSGGRSGGTDTQYF. The CDR3 DNA sequence: TGCGCCAGCAGCGGAGGGAGGTCTGGGGGCACAGATACGCAGTATTTT.

The chain uses TRBV6-5 and TRBJ1-1; 9 bases align to TRBD1. CDR3 size: 14 residues. The germline CDR1 and CDR2 sequences are MNHEY and SVGAGI. The junction had 6 bases not matched to a gene; V was cut back by 4 bases and J by 6 bases. This CDR3 reads CASSSGQGRAEAFF. In nucleotides, the CDR3 is TGTGCCAGCAGTTCAGGACAGGGGAGAGCTGAAGCTTTCTTT.